This TCR beta chain is from a study of blood T cell repertoires in COVID-19. As processed by the authors: Reference gene primer amplification gave estimated nucleated cell counts. Produced via immunoSEQ multiplex PCR; TCRdb's table is partial and in-frame only. V and J calls and clone size follow that table, whereas D and trimming were derived from the DNA. This sample has fewer than 200,000 clones; about four fifths occur once, and the top ten carry 7.5% to 8.5%. Germline V gene data show CDR1 as MNHEY and CDR2 as SVGAGI. V shed 5 bases and J shed 13 bases, with 12 bases lying between them. This CDR3 has 11 residues.

This rearrangement joins TRBV6-5 to TRBJ2-4; tentative D call: TRBD1 (5 bases). The TCR comes from a woman in her sixties with COVID-19, enrolled during active disease. Material: peripheral blood. The CDR3 here is CASSTGPNQYF. For the CDR3, the DNA is TGTGCCAGCAGTACAGGTCCCAACCAGTACTTC.